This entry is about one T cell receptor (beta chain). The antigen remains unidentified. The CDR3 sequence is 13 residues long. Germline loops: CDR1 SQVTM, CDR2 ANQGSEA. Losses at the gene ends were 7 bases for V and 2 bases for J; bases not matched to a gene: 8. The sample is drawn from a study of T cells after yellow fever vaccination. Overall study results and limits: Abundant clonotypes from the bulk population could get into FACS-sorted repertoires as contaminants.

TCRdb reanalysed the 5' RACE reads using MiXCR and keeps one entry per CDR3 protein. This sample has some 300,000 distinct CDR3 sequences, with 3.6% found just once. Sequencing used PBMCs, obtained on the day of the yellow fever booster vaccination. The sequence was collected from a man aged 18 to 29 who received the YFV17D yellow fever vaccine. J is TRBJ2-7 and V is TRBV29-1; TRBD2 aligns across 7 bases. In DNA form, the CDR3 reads TGCAGCGCCGGGGGGTGGGACCCCTACGAGCAGTACTTC. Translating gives CSAGGWDPYEQYF.